This T cell receptor (beta chain) was sequenced in a study of cytomegalovirus exposure and HLA in healthy donors. General study points: Later analysis identified several of the most significant clusters that appeared linked to common viral pathogens. A few CMV-associated chains were confirmed in vitro to be specific for CMV antigens. In a later analysis, V- and J-gene trimming of beta chains associated with a DCLRE1C missense variant, replicated independently.

Primers included in the PCR were 60 Vbeta and 13 Jbeta primers. The data were produced by immunoSEQ multiplex PCR, yet TCRdb's version contains in-frame clones alone and is incomplete. The sample lists around 200,000 clones, about two thirds occurring once. CDR1 is MDHEN, CDR2 SYDVKM, per germline. The CDR3 has 15 residues. V lost 1 base, J lost 4 bases, and 13 bases lay in between. Regarding this clone: Its antigen is not identified.

The genes are TRBV28 and TRBJ1-1; TRBD1 is a possible D gene (5 bases). The sequence was collected from a man aged 40-55 years in good health and CMV-seropositive. The sequenced sample consisted of PBMCs. The CDR3 DNA sequence: TGTGCCAGCAGTTTATACTGGGGGGTGGGCACTGAAGCTTTCTTT. The encoded protein is CASSLYWGVGTEAFF.